This T cell receptor beta chain was sequenced during a study of T cells in Graves' hyperthyroidism and ophthalmopathy. Study context: Before treatment of any kind, peripheral blood was taken at initial diagnosis. Points from the study as a whole: Ophthalmopathy was predicted by the model a median of approximately 6.6 months ahead of onset. Most expanded thyroid clonotypes above 0.001 recurred in blood.

Patients aged 18 to 65 had newly diagnosed hyperthyroidism of under 2 months' duration. Amplification targeted TCR beta CDR3 regions from RNA transcripts. Initially, a first-round RT-PCR of the TCR CDR3 employed the HTBI primer set. MiXCR, run by TCRdb on the multiplex PCR reads, gives a single entry per CDR3 protein. The top ten clones hold roughly 8% of a sample with 700,000 or so distinct CDR3 sequences, around 17% of them seen once. The CDR3 contains 13 residues. Trimming removed 3 bases from V and 3 bases from J, with 8 bases in between. In this sample, this clonotype turned up many times. The antigen is unknown.

The material sequenced was blood. The TCR comes from a man younger than 30 with Graves' hyperthyroidism. This chain uses TRBV12-3 or TRBV12-4 with TRBJ2-5; TRBD1 is a possible D gene (6 bases). CDR3 nucleotide sequence: TGTGCCAGCAGTTTTCAGGGGAAAGAGACCCAGTACTTC. It encodes CASSFQGKETQYF.